The present TCR beta chain was sequenced within a study of control samples from healthy donors and cancer patients (dated by TCRdb to the early 2020s). Libraries were constructed by the immunoSEQ multiplex PCR assay. The clones in this table, taken by TCRdb from immuneACCESS, are in-frame only. Not every clone is retained; where verified, under half of the shortfall comes from an unresolved V gene, and the cause of the rest is unknown. The sample records about 250,000 clones, approximately 80% of which are singletons. In total, the top ten clones hold about 14% of the sample. About this clone itself: What this receptor recognizes is not known. Nothing much larger sits one base from this clone, and base qualities are not available.

There are 14 amino acids in the CDR3, from cysteine to phenylalanine inclusive. Here the CDR3 DNA is all that survives: 42 bases in frame from base 1. In the germline V gene, CDR1 corresponds to MNHEY and CDR2 to SVGAGI. Between the V and J ends, shortened by 2 bases and 1 base respectively, the junction contains 8 bases. The TCR sequence derives from a woman aged 60-75 years with lung cancer. The receptor chain draws on TRBV6-5 and TRBJ1-1; tentative D gene TRBD1, with 5 bases matching. Input material: PBMCs. The DNA is as follows: TGTGCCAGCAGTTACGGGGCCTCGAACACTGAAGCTTTCTTT. It translates to CASSYGASNTEAFF.